Listed below are T cell receptor beta chains from one sample, sequenced in a study of a mutant IDH1 vaccine in newly diagnosed glioma. Method: immunoSEQ multiplex PCR; TCRdb's copy keeps in-frame clones and lacks some. The profile shows about 31,000 clones, about 80% of them singletons. Their antigen targets remain unknown. Sequencing used PBMCs, obtained from a glioma patient whose treatment included an IDH1 peptide vaccine. The source of these receptors is a woman aged 40 to 55 with glioma. Each CDR3 is given with its conserved first and last residue.

V gene: TRBV11-2
J gene: TRBJ2-5
CDR3 protein: CASSAGQGAAETQYF

V gene: TRBV9
J gene: TRBJ2-5
CDR3 protein: CASSGGSSGATQETQYF

V gene: TRBV9
J gene: TRBJ1-2
CDR3 protein: CASSAFTGSYGYTF

V gene: TRBV29-1
J gene: TRBJ1-2
CDR3 protein: CSVENSYGGGYTF

V gene: TRBV2
J gene: TRBJ2-2
CDR3 protein: CASSEGTSGSRLFF

V gene: TRBV14
J gene: TRBJ1-5
CDR3 protein: CASSQGRNNQPQHF

V gene: TRBV30
J gene: TRBJ1-3
CDR3 protein: CACRGGVGNTIYF

V gene: TRBV2
J gene: TRBJ2-5
CDR3 protein: CASSARGWGGNRETQYF

V gene: TRBV13
J gene: TRBJ1-4
CDR3 protein: CASSLRGAGVNEKLFF

V gene: TRBV30
J gene: TRBJ2-2
CDR3 protein: CAWSRWGRNTGELFF

V gene: TRBV10-2
J gene: TRBJ1-4
CDR3 protein: CASSGGTNEKLFF

V gene: TRBV20-1
J gene: TRBJ1-2
CDR3 protein: CSALTDYGYTF

V gene: TRBV7-2
J gene: TRBJ2-5
CDR3 protein: CASSIGTVQETQYF

V gene: TRBV9
J gene: TRBJ2-5
CDR3 protein: CASSVLALDPGTQYF

V gene: TRBV5-6
J gene: TRBJ1-6
CDR3 protein: CASSSRGAWGSPLHF

V gene: TRBV18
J gene: TRBJ1-6
CDR3 protein: CASSPRGGRNSPLHF

V gene: TRBV13
J gene: TRBJ1-1
CDR3 protein: CASSPISGFTEAFF

V gene: TRBV19
J gene: TRBJ1-5
CDR3 protein: CASSMVGSNNQPQHF

V gene: TRBV10-1
J gene: TRBJ2-3
CDR3 protein: CASSHSTDTQYF

V gene: TRBV27
J gene: TRBJ1-4
CDR3 protein: CASSQQGGNEKLFF

V gene: TRBV7-9
J gene: TRBJ1-1
CDR3 protein: CASSWDRGTEAFF

V gene: TRBV5-6
J gene: TRBJ2-4
CDR3 protein: CASSQPPGQGKNIQYF

V gene: TRBV4-2
J gene: TRBJ2-1
CDR3 protein: CASSQGGLAGSSYNEQFF

V gene: TRBV10-3
J gene: TRBJ1-1
CDR3 protein: CAISPGQRSTEAFF

V gene: TRBV5-8
J gene: TRBJ2-3
CDR3 protein: CASTITPPFTDTQYF

V gene: TRBV9
J gene: TRBJ2-6
CDR3 protein: CASSVVASGANVLTF

V gene: TRBV9
J gene: TRBJ2-7
CDR3 protein: CASSVGQGGTYEQYF

V gene: TRBV9
J gene: TRBJ1-1
CDR3 protein: CASSVWDSGTEAFF

V gene: TRBV7-2
J gene: TRBJ2-3
CDR3 protein: CASSSYTDTQYF

V gene: TRBV6-5
J gene: TRBJ1-1
CDR3 protein: CASSYGGNTEAFF

V gene: TRBV19
J gene: TRBJ1-5
CDR3 protein: CASTPGGSNQPQHF

V gene: TRBV5-4
J gene: TRBJ2-7
CDR3 protein: CASSTGTLQGGEQYF

V gene: TRBV6-7
J gene: TRBJ2-1
CDR3 protein: CASSLHTGQGDNEQFF

V gene: TRBV6-6
J gene: TRBJ2-7
CDR3 protein: CASSRNEQYF

V gene: TRBV7-2
J gene: TRBJ2-5
CDR3 protein: CASSFGAGETQYF

V gene: TRBV6-5
J gene: TRBJ2-1
CDR3 protein: CASSATSGGYNEQFF

V gene: TRBV27
J gene: TRBJ2-7
CDR3 protein: CASNPTGESYEQYF

V gene: TRBV14
J gene: TRBJ1-2
CDR3 protein: CASSQARQGRYGYTF

V gene: TRBV9
J gene: TRBJ2-2
CDR3 protein: CASSVPPGLATGELFF

V gene: TRBV7-8
J gene: TRBJ2-1
CDR3 protein: CASSLPLTSYEQFF

V gene: TRBV14
J gene: TRBJ1-1
CDR3 protein: CASSQFWDTEAFF

V gene: TRBV6-6
J gene: TRBJ1-3
CDR3 protein: CASSDLDSSGNTIYF

V gene: TRBV5-1
J gene: TRBJ2-5
CDR3 protein: CASSLNGAGYGETQYF

V gene: TRBV6-6
J gene: TRBJ2-2
CDR3 protein: CASSRGELFF

V gene: TRBV19
J gene: TRBJ2-1
CDR3 protein: CASSMAPLAGGVSSYNEQFF

V gene: TRBV2
J gene: TRBJ1-4
CDR3 protein: CASSEALDRGLDNEKLFF

V gene: TRBV5-1
J gene: TRBJ1-1
CDR3 protein: CASGKTGVRSTEAFF

V gene: TRBV6-1
J gene: TRBJ1-2
CDR3 protein: CASRATGSDYGYTF

V gene: TRBV7-9
J gene: TRBJ2-7
CDR3 protein: CASSASSGTGGTYEQYF

V gene: TRBV5-1
J gene: TRBJ2-5
CDR3 protein: CASSLGLAGPTGTQYF

V gene: TRBV19
J gene: TRBJ1-1
CDR3 protein: CASSLSRGRGGPEAFF

V gene: TRBV9
J gene: TRBJ1-1
CDR3 protein: CASREGLNTEAFF

V gene: TRBV4-1
J gene: TRBJ1-2
CDR3 protein: CASSQVGQEVGGYTF

V gene: TRBV30
J gene: TRBJ1-2
CDR3 protein: CAWRRVRPEVHTF

V gene: TRBV25-1
J gene: TRBJ1-1
CDR3 protein: CASSDLKRGTEAFF